This record looks at one T cell receptor (beta chain) sequence and its context. Its antigen is as yet unknown. These data originate in a study of CD8 T cells in ankylosing spondylitis. With V trimmed by 6 bases and J by 6 bases, 0 bases remained unmatched. This CDR3 comprises 13 residues. CDR1 and CDR2 from the germline V gene are ENHRY and SYGVKD. Overall study findings and caveats: Reportedly, disease-linked clones are significantly enriched in ankylosing spondylitis patients' matched synovial fluid. A TCR beta motif of fewer than 10 highly homologous variants seemed to mark ankylosing spondylitis blood.

MiXCR, applied by TCRdb to the 5' RACE reads, yields one record per CDR3 protein. This sample has roughly 300,000 distinct CDR3 sequences, with 7% to 9% found just once. The receptor was derived from a male donor with ankylosing spondylitis. This sequence joins TRBV10-3 and TRBJ2-7; 15 positions match TRBD2. Sample: blood, either unsorted or a sorted T cell fraction (not recorded which). CDR3 region: CAIRGLAGGEQYF. The CDR3 bases are TGTGCCATCAGGGGACTAGCGGGAGGCGAGCAGTACTTC.